One and the same sample provided the 20 T cell receptor beta chains below, sequenced in a study of blood T cell repertoires in COVID-19. The data were produced by immunoSEQ multiplex PCR, yet TCRdb's version contains in-frame clones alone and is incomplete. The sample holds around 480,000 clones, around 90% seen once. Sequencing was done on a sample of PBMCs or T cells enriched from blood (not recorded which). The receptors derive from a woman between 18 and 30 years old who had recovered from COVID-19.

This chain connects TRBV18 to TRBJ1-2, with D unresolved. This CDR3 spans 13 amino acids. The V end lost 0 bases, the J end lost 8 bases, and 10 bases lay between the germline ends. Germline assignment: CDR1 KGHSH and CDR2 LQKENI. The CDR3: CASSPPAGRGYTF. Written as DNA, the CDR3 is TGTGCCAGCTCACCACCGGCGGGCAGGGGCTACACCTTC.

V usage is TRBV5-5 and J usage is TRBJ1-6; D is possibly TRBD1 (5 bases). This CDR3 is built from 14 residues. Germline lookup yields CDR1 SGHKS and CDR2 YYEKEE (reference sequence). V dropped 3 bases and J dropped 5 bases, with 9 bases sitting between them. The CDR3 loop is CASSSVGDNSPLHF. As DNA, the CDR3 is TGTGCCAGCAGCTCCGTAGGGGATAATTCACCCCTCCACTTT.

This chain links TRBV28 with TRBJ1-3, with D possibly matching TRBD1 (5 bases). CDR1 is MDHEN and CDR2 is SYDVKM in the germline V gene. V was trimmed by 7 bases and J by 0 bases, leaving 16 bases between them. The CDR3 is 16 residues long. CDR3 bases: TGTGCCAGCACCTACCCGGGGGGGAACTCTGGAAACACCATATATTTT. Protein: CASTYPGGNSGNTIYF. Supplemented by reference TRBV28 and TRBJ1-3, the full variable domain reads DVKVTQSSRYLVKRTGEKVFLECVQDMDHENMFWYRQDPGLGLRLIYFSYDVKMKEKGDIPEGYSVSREKKERFSLILESASTNQTSMYLCASTYPGGNSGNTIYFGEGSWLTVV.

This chain joins TRBV5-4 and TRBJ2-2, with D possibly being TRBD2 (6 bases). CDR1 and CDR2 (germline): SGHNT, YYREEE (reference sequence). The CDR3 spans 17 residues. V dropped 4 bases and J dropped 7 bases, with 23 bases sitting between them. CDR3 loop: CASSREQAGMSDGELFF. The CDR3 DNA reads TGTGCCAGCAGCCGGGAGCAGGCCGGGATGAGCGACGGGGAGCTGTTTTTT.

The rearrangement uses TRBV2 and TRBJ2-3; D perhaps matches TRBD2 (7 bases). V lost 6 bases and J lost 0, with 19 bases in between. This CDR3 has 17 residues. CDR1 is SNHLY, CDR2 FYNNEI, per germline. CDR3 region: CASRGGGYQRSTDTQYF. CDR3 DNA: TGTGCCAGCAGAGGGGGGGGCTACCAAAGAAGCACAGATACGCAGTATTTT.

The rearrangement joins TRBV5-5 to TRBJ2-7, with TRBD2 as a possible D gene (6 bases). This CDR3 has 14 amino acids. CDR1 SGHKS and CDR2 YYEKEE come from the germline V gene (reference sequence). Trimming removed 2 bases at V and 4 bases at J, with 13 bases between. Written as DNA, the CDR3 is TGTGCCAGCAGCTTAGGAGGGGTTGGGTACGAGCAGTACTTC. It encodes CASSLGGVGYEQYF.

This clone was found once. The chain has TRBV4-1 and TRBJ2-7; 7 bases are shared with TRBD1. The CDR3 has 15 amino acids. CDR1 MGHRA and CDR2 YSYEKL come from the germline V gene. V lost 2 bases to trimming and J lost 6 bases; unmatched junction nucleotides: 10. The CDR3 loop reads CASSQLPGQFFEQYF. For the CDR3, the DNA is TGCGCCAGCAGCCAACTCCCGGGACAGTTTTTCGAGCAGTACTTC.

The chain employs TRBV2 and TRBJ2-6; D may be TRBD2 (6 bases). CDR1 SNHLY and CDR2 FYNNEI come from the germline V gene. V lost 8 bases to trimming and J lost 0 bases, with 20 bases between them. This CDR3 is 18 amino acids long. In nucleotides, the CDR3 is TGTGCCAGCGGGGAGGAGGCCCCACGGTACTCTGGGGCCAACGTCCTGACTTTC. Amino acid sequence: CASGEEAPRYSGANVLTF.

The chain recombines TRBV27 with TRBJ1-1, with D perhaps matching TRBD1 (5 bases). V shed 4 bases and J shed 8 bases, with 23 bases lying between them. Germline V gives CDR1 MNHEY, CDR2 SMNVEV (reference sequence). CDR3 size: 16 residues. The CDR3 reads CASSSYQGGHAVEAFF. In DNA, the CDR3 is TGTGCCAGCAGTTCCTATCAGGGAGGCCACGCCGTCGAAGCTTTCTTT.

The chain combines TRBV5-1 with TRBJ1-2, with TRBD1 matching over 10 bases. Germline-derived CDR1 and CDR2 are SGHRS and YFSETQ. V trimming: 4 bases; J trimming: 8 bases; junction bases outside the gene matches: 8. The length of the CDR3 is 14 residues. CDR3 sequence: CASSLGQGFNGYTF. CDR3 bases: TGCGCCAGCAGCCTGGGACAGGGGTTCAACGGCTACACCTTC. Full variable domain (remainder filled in from reference TRBV5-1 and TRBJ1-2): KAGVTQTPRYLIKTRGQQVTLSCSPISGHRSVSWYQQTPGQGLQFLFEYFSETQRNKGNFPGRFSGRQFSNSRSEMNVSTLELGDSALYLCASSLGQGFNGYTFGSGTRLTVV.

J is TRBJ2-7 and V is TRBV29-1; TRBD1 might be the D (5 bases). The germline V gene has CDR1 SQVTM and CDR2 ANQGSEA. CDR3 size: 12 residues. Trimming cost V 2 bases and J 4 bases, with 9 bases left between them. The CDR3 loop reads CSVEQGRYEQYF. CDR3 nucleotide sequence: TGCAGCGTTGAACAGGGTCGGTACGAGCAGTACTTC.

The chain carries TRBV5-1 and TRBJ2-1; 7 nucleotides agree with TRBD2. The CDR3 has 14 residues. In germline, CDR1 is SGHRS, CDR2 YFSETQ. Trimming removed 4 bases from V and 3 bases from J; junction bases left unmatched: 4. CDR3 DNA sequence: TGCGCCAGCAGCACCGGGACTAACTACAATGAGCAGTTCTTC. Its protein is CASSTGTNYNEQFF.

The V call is TRBV5-4, the J call TRBJ1-2; 11 nucleotides align to TRBD1. J gave up 2 bases and V 3 bases, and 3 bases lay outside the gene matches. This CDR3 region has 15 residues. CDR1 is SGHNT and CDR2 is YYREEE in the germline V gene (reference sequence). The CDR3 DNA sequence: TGTGCCAGCAGCTCGTGGACAGGGGGCAACTATGGCTACACCTTC. It specifies CASSSWTGGNYGYTF. The full variable domain, completed using reference TRBV5-4 and TRBJ1-2, is ETGVTQSPTHLIKTRGQQVTLRCSSQSGHNTVSWYQQALGQGPQFIFQYYREEENGRGNFPPRFSGLQFPNYSSELNVNALELDDSALYLCASSSWTGGNYGYTFGSGTRLTVV.

The chain carries TRBV24-1 and TRBJ1-4; perhaps TRBD1 as D (6 bases). Trimming removed 9 bases at V and 7 bases at J, with 17 bases between. From germline, CDR1 is KGHDR and CDR2 SFDVKD. The CDR3 totals 14 residues. In nucleotides, the CDR3 is TGTGCCACCTCGACAGGAGATGAAGGTGAAAAACTGTTTTTT. This translates into CATSTGDEGEKLFF.

The chain combines TRBV9 with TRBJ2-3; D is ambiguous. Germline lookup yields CDR1 SGDLS and CDR2 YYNGEE. The CDR3 covers 15 residues. V lost 4 bases and J lost 1, with 13 bases in between. This CDR3 is CASSFRRGGTDTQYF. The CDR3 DNA reads as TGTGCCAGCAGCTTCCGCAGAGGTGGCACAGATACGCAGTATTTT. The entire variable domain, with the rest obtained from reference TRBV9 and TRBJ2-3, is as follows: DSGVTQTPKHLITATGQRVTLRCSPRSGDLSVYWYQQSLDQGLQFLIQYYNGEERAKGNILERFSAQQFPDLHSELNLSSLELGDSALYFCASSFRRGGTDTQYFGPGTRLTVL.

The V and J genes are TRBV4-1 and TRBJ1-2, with D tentatively TRBD1 (6 bases). The CDR3 runs 14 residues. Germline CDR1 and CDR2: MGHRA and YSYEKL. V shed 3 bases and J shed 4 bases, with 12 bases lying between them. This chain's CDR3 is CASSHLTGSYGYTF. CDR3 DNA: TGCGCCAGCAGCCACCTAACAGGGTCCTATGGCTACACCTTC.

This chain connects TRBV9 to TRBJ2-1; TRBD2 matches at 8 bases. The CDR3 consists of 15 residues. V lost 0 bases and J lost 3; bases outside the gene matches: 2. Germline V CDR1 and CDR2: SGDLS, YYNGEE. The CDR3 loop reads CASSVGGGIYNEQFF. CDR3 bases: TGTGCCAGCAGCGTAGGCGGGGGGATCTACAATGAGCAGTTCTTC.

This chain links TRBV5-1 with TRBJ1-4, with a possible D match to TRBD1 (6 bases). The CDR3 sequence is 15 residues long. The ends were cut back, 0 bases at V and 7 bases at J, with 13 bases in the middle. The germline gives CDR1 SGHRS, CDR2 YFSETQ. As DNA, the CDR3 is TGCGCCAGCAGCTTGGTCTTGGGGGCGTCTGAAAAACTGTTTTTT. It encodes CASSLVLGASEKLFF.

The rearrangement uses TRBV2 and TRBJ2-2; D might be TRBD2 (6 bases). Germline-derived CDR1 and CDR2 are SNHLY and FYNNEI. V shed 8 bases and J shed 5 bases, with 18 bases lying between them. The length of the CDR3 is 15 residues. CDR3: CASSLSRGETGELFF. The CDR3, as DNA: TGTGCCAGCTCCCTCTCGCGGGGCGAGACCGGGGAGCTGTTTTTT.

V gene TRBV29-1 combines with J gene TRBJ1-4; a possible D gene is TRBD1 (6 bases). V was cut by 7 bases and J by 2 bases, with 11 bases left in between. The length of the CDR3 is 13 residues. Looked up from germline, CDR1 is SQVTM and CDR2 is ANQGSEA. For the CDR3, the DNA is TGCAGCGCGACAGGCCTGACTAATGAAAAACTGTTTTTT. Translation: CSATGLTNEKLFF.